The 18 T cell receptor beta chains given below trace back to one sample, sequenced in a study of identical twins. TCRdb analysed the 5' RACE reads with MiXCR anew, one entry per CDR3 protein. The sample carries a few hundred thousand distinct CDR3 sequences, less than 9% recorded once. The same specimen was also included in a second study, on yellow fever vaccine responses in identical twins.

The sample was memory (CD45RO+) T cells sorted from blood. The receptors stem from a young woman in good health.

This clonotype occurred many times. The chain joins TRBV7-9 to TRBJ1-1; 8 nucleotides align to TRBD1. V was clipped by 5 bases and J by 6 bases; unmatched bases: 11. CDR1 and CDR2 from the germline V gene are SEHNR and FQNEAQ (reference sequence). The CDR3 is 15 amino acids. CDR3 sequence (DNA): TGTGCCAGCAGCGCCCGGACAGGGCTAGAGGCTGAAGCTTTCTTT. Amino acid sequence: CASSARTGLEAEAFF. The entire variable domain, with the rest obtained from reference TRBV7-9 and TRBJ1-1, is as follows: DTGVSQNPRHKITKRGQNVTFRCDPISEHNRLYWYRQTLGQGPEFLTYFQNEAQLEKSRLLSDRFSAERPKGSFSTLEIQRTEQGDSAMYLCASSARTGLEAEAFFGQGTRLTVV.

This clonotype has at least ten counts. The rearrangement uses TRBV4-1 and TRBJ2-2; no clear D. Between the trimmed V and J ends, which lost 0 bases and 5 bases, there was a span of 10 bases. CDR1 and CDR2 (germline): MGHRA, YSYEKL. This CDR3 spans 15 amino acids. CDR3 protein: CASSQEPGPTGELFF. The CDR3 DNA reads as TGCGCCAGCAGCCAAGAACCGGGTCCGACCGGGGAGCTGTTTTTT.

At least ten counts were recorded for this clonotype. The rearrangement uses TRBV15 and TRBJ2-1; 8 bases map to TRBD2. Germline V gives CDR1 LNHNV, CDR2 YYDKDF (reference sequence). The CDR3 totals 18 residues. The V gene end was trimmed by 0 bases and the J gene end by 0 bases; junction bases not matched to a gene: 7. The CDR3 region has the DNA TGTGCCACCAGCAGAGAGTTGGTAGCGGGACCCTCCTACAATGAGCAGTTCTTC. Translated: CATSRELVAGPSYNEQFF. Looking up the rest from reference TRBV15 and TRBJ2-1 gives the full variable domain: DAMVIQNPRYQVTQFGKPVTLSCSQTLNHNVMYWYQQKSSQAPKLLFHYYDKDFNNEADTPDNFQSRRPNTSFCFLDIRSPGLGDTAMYLCATSRELVAGPSYNEQFFGPGTRLTVL.

As for this clonotype: This may be a read error, as it is one base from a much larger clone. This chain links TRBV4-1 with TRBJ2-5; 7 positions agree with TRBD2. Germline CDR1 and CDR2: MGHRA and YSYEKL. The V gene end was trimmed by 0 bases and the J gene end by 6 bases; junction bases not matched to a gene: 4. CDR3 length: 14 amino acids. In nucleotides, the CDR3 is TGCGCCAGCAGCCAAGATCTAGCGGAAAAGACCCAGTACTTC. It is translated as CASSQDLAEKTQYF.

This clonotype was detected only a few times. This likely comes from a read error, as the CDR3 has no conserved phenylalanine or tryptophan at its end. The gene calls are TRBV4-1 and TRBJ2-2; 9 bases are shared with TRBD2. Germline V gene data show CDR1 as MGHRA and CDR2 as YSYEKL. V shed 4 bases and J 0 bases; nucleotides not matched to a gene: 3. The CDR3 consists of 16 residues. CDR3 loop: CASSRLAEANTGELFL. The CDR3 DNA reads TGCGCCAGCAGCCGACTAGCGGAAGCGAACACCGGGGAGCTGTTTCTT.

The genes are TRBV11-3 and TRBJ2-7; a possible D gene is TRBD2 (6 bases). V lost 4 bases and J 7 bases, leaving 11 bases between the germline ends. Germline CDR1 SGHNT, CDR2 YENEEA. The CDR3 is made up of 12 amino acids. The CDR3 sequence is CASSSWGVEQYF. The DNA for the CDR3 is TGTGCCAGCAGCTCCTGGGGGGTGGAGCAGTACTTC.

This clonotype has ten or more counts. The CDR3 loop is CASSQRTEKNEQFF. CDR3 nucleotide sequence: TGTGCCAGCAGCCAAAGGACAGAGAAAAATGAGCAGTTCTTC. The gene calls are TRBV3-1 and TRBJ2-1; maybe TRBD1 (6 bases). This CDR3 is built from 14 residues. Between the trimmed V and J ends, which lost 2 bases and 7 bases, there was a span of 12 bases. Germline V CDR1 and CDR2: LGHDT, YNNKEL (reference sequence).

The chain combines TRBV14 with TRBJ2-2; tentative D call: TRBD1 (5 bases). The V gene lost 4 bases and the J gene lost 4 bases, with 13 bases spanning the gap. This CDR3 is built from 15 residues. Germline V gene sequence: CDR1 SGHDN, CDR2 FVKESK. Here the CDR3 DNA reads TGTGCCAGCAGCCTCGCGTCAGGGATCACCGGGGAGCTGTTTTTT. Its protein product is CASSLASGITGELFF.

This chain links TRBV12-3 or TRBV12-4 with TRBJ1-5, with D uncertain. Trimming took 3 bases from V and 4 from J, leaving 7 bases between them. CDR3 length equals 13 residues. CDR3 sequence reads: CASSFGTNQPQHF. Written as DNA, the CDR3 is TGTGCCAGCAGTTTCGGTACGAATCAGCCCCAGCATTTT.

This rearrangement joins TRBV20-1 to TRBJ2-3; 7 nucleotides align to TRBD1. The CDR3 spans 13 residues. Germline lookup yields CDR1 DFQATT and CDR2 SNEGSKA (reference sequence). V trimming: 1 base; J trimming: 6 bases; junction bases outside the gene matches: 4. This CDR3 is CSARAGGGDTQYF. The CDR3 region has the DNA TGCAGTGCTAGAGCAGGGGGTGGGGATACGCAGTATTTT.

The rearrangement uses TRBV9 and TRBJ2-2, with 9 positions matching TRBD2. The ends lost 2 bases at V and 3 bases at J; junction bases unmatched: 11. This CDR3 has 18 amino acids. Germline V gene sequence: CDR1 SGDLS, CDR2 YYNGEE. The CDR3 coding sequence is TGTGCCAGCAGCGTCGGGCTAGCGGGACTGGTTTACACCGGGGAGCTGTTTTTT. Translating gives CASSVGLAGLVYTGELFF.

This chain connects TRBV21-1 to TRBJ2-7; TRBD2, the table's D call, was not compared with the DNA. TRBV21-1 is designated a pseudogene. The CDR3 has 10 amino acids. CDR3 sequence: CAKGGLAEYF. The CDR3, as DNA: TGTGCCAAAGGGGGGCTAGCGGAGTACTTC.

There are a few counts of this clonotype. The chain employs TRBV20-1 and TRBJ1-6, with D perhaps TRBD1 (6 bases). V gave up 3 bases and J gave up 7 bases, with 13 bases separating them. CDR1 is DFQATT and CDR2 is SNEGSKA in the germline V gene (reference sequence). This CDR3 is built from 14 residues. The DNA for the CDR3 is TGCAGTGCTAGGGGGGGGCAGAACAATTCACCCCTCCACTTT. This gives the protein CSARGGQNNSPLHF.

V usage is TRBV6-1 and J usage is TRBJ1-5; 10 positions match TRBD1. The germline V gene encodes CDR1 MNHNS and CDR2 SASEGT. The V and J ends lost 5 bases and 3 bases, in that order; junction bases with no gene match: 4. This CDR3 region has 15 residues. CDR3: CASSRGQGSNQPQHF. As DNA, the CDR3 is TGTGCCAGCAGTAGGGGACAGGGGTCCAATCAGCCCCAGCATTTT.

The rearrangement links TRBV14 to TRBJ2-1, with TRBD1 identical over 9 bases. The CDR3 spans 13 residues. Germline-derived CDR1 and CDR2 are SGHDN and FVKESK. The ends lost 1 base at V and 14 bases at J; junction bases unmatched: 6. The CDR3 sequence: CASSQAPGQGEFF. The CDR3 DNA sequence: TGTGCCAGCAGCCAAGCCCCGGGACAGGGAGAGTTCTTC. Complete variable domain (other parts from reference TRBV14 and TRBJ2-1): EAGVTQFPSHSVIEKGQTVTLRCDPISGHDNLYWYRRVMGKEIKFLLHFVKESKQDESGMPNNRFLAERTGGTYSTLKVQPAELEDSGVYFCASSQAPGQGEFFGPGTRLTVL.

This clonotype was observed many times. The chain has TRBV4-1 and TRBJ2-2, with 7 bases lining up with TRBD1. V was pared by 6 bases and J by 0 bases, with 7 bases of the junction left unmatched. CDR1 is MGHRA, CDR2 YSYEKL, per germline. This CDR3 comprises 16 residues. The chain's CDR3 is CASRAIQGANTGELFF. In DNA, the CDR3 is TGCGCCAGCAGAGCCATTCAGGGGGCGAACACCGGGGAGCTGTTTTTT.

The rearrangement links TRBV2 to TRBJ2-3; D uncertain. The V and J ends lost 4 bases and 0 bases respectively, with 14 bases between them. This CDR3 has 16 amino acids. Germline V CDR1 and CDR2: SNHLY, FYNNEI. The CDR3: CASSGQMKSSTDTQYF. CDR3 nucleotides: TGTGCCAGCAGTGGCCAGATGAAGAGTAGCACAGATACGCAGTATTTT.

CDR3 bases: TGTGCCAGCAGCAACCGGGACAGGGTTAGAAATGAGCAGTTCTTC. Its translation: CASSNRDRVRNEQFF. This chain joins TRBV28 and TRBJ2-1, with 9 bases that match TRBD1. Trimming cost V 6 bases and J 7 bases; bases outside gene matches: 10. Germline V gene sequence: CDR1 MDHEN, CDR2 SYDVKM. This CDR3 is built from 15 residues.